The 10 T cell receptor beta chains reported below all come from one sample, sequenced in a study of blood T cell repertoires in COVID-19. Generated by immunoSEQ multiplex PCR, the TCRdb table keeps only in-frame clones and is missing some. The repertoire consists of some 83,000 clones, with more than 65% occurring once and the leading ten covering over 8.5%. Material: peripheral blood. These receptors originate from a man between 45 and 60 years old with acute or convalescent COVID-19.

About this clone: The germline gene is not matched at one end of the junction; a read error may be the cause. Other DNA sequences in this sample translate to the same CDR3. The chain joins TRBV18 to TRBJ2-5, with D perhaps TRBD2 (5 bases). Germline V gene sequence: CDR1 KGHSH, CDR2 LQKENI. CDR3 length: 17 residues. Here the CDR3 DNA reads TGTGCCAGTTCACCATTTCGGTCGCATGCGCCGGGGGAGACCCAGTACTTC. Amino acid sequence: CASSPFRSHAPGETQYF.

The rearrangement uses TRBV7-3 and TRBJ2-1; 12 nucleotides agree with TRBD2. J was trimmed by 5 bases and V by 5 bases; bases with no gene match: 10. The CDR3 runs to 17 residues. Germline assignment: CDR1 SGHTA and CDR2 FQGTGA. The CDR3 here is CASSRGASGRAHNEQFF. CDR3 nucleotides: TGTGCCAGCAGCCGAGGTGCTAGCGGGAGGGCCCACAATGAGCAGTTCTTC.

The DNA of the CDR3 is TGTGCCAGCAGCCGGACTAGTCTTTACAATGAGCAGTTCTTC. Amino acids: CASSRTSLYNEQFF. V gene TRBV6-5 combines with J gene TRBJ2-1, with 7 bases identical to TRBD2. V trimming: 6 bases; J trimming: 4 bases; junction bases outside the gene matches: 6. Germline values: CDR1 MNHEY, CDR2 SVGAGI. The CDR3 consists of 14 residues.

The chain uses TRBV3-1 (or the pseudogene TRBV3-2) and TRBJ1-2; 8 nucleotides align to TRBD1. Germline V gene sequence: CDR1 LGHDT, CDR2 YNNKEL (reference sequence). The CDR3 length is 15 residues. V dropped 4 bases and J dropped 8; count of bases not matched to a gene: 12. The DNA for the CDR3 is TGTGCCAGCAGCCCCCGACAGGGGACCTTTGGGGGCTACACCTTC. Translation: CASSPRQGTFGGYTF.

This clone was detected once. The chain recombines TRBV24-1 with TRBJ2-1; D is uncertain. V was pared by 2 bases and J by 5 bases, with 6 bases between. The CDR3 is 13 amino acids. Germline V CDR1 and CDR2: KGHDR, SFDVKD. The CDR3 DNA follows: TGTGCCACCAGTGATTCTTTTGACAATGAGCAGTTCTTC. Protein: CATSDSFDNEQFF.

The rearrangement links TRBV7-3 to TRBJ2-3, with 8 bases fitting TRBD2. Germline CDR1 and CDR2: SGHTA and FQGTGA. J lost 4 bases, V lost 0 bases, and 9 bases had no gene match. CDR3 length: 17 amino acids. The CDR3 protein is CASSLTSSGGAADTQYF. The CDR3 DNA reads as TGTGCCAGCAGCTTAACGTCATCCGGGGGGGCCGCAGATACGCAGTATTTT. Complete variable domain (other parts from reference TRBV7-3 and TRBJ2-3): GAGVSQTPSNKVTEKGKYVELRCDPISGHTALYWYRQSLGQGPEFLIYFQGTGAADDSGLPNDRFFAVRPEGSVSTLKIQRTERGDSAVYLCASSLTSSGGAADTQYFGPGTRLTVL.

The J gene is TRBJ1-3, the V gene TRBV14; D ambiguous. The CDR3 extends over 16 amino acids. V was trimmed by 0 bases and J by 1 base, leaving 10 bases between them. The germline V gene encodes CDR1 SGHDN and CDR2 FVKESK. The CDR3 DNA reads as TGTGCCAGCAGCCAAGAGCACAGTCCGTCTGGAAACACCATATATTTT. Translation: CASSQEHSPSGNTIYF.

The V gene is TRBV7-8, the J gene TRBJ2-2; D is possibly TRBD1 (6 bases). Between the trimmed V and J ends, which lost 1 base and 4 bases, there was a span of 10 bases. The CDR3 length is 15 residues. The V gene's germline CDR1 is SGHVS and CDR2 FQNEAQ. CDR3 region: CASSLGGLGTGELFF. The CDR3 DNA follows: TGTGCCAGCAGCTTAGGGGGGCTGGGCACCGGGGAGCTGTTTTTT.

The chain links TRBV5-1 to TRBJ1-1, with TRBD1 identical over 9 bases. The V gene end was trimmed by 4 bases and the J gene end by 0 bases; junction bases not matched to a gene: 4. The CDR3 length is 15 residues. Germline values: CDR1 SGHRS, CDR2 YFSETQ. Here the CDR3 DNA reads TGCGCCAGCAGCAATGGACAGGGGATGAACACTGAAGCTTTCTTT. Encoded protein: CASSNGQGMNTEAFF.

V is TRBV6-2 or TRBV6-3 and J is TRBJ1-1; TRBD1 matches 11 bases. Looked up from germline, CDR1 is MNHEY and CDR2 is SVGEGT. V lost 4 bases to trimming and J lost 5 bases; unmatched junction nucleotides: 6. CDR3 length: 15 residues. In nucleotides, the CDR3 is TGTGCCAGCAGTTCCGGAGGGACAGGGGGAACTGAAGCTTTCTTT. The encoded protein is CASSSGGTGGTEAFF.